This T cell receptor beta chain appears in the sequencing data of a study of shared clonotypes between healthy human individuals. J lost 8 bases, V lost 5 bases, and 18 bases had no gene match. The CDR3 spans 18 residues. In germline, CDR1 is SGHTA, CDR2 FQGNSA. The material for each subset, its genomic DNA, was split evenly across several immunoSEQ plates. Data came from immunoSEQ multiplex PCR; TCRdb stores just in-frame clones and leaves some out. This table holds 2 million to 2.5 million clones, 85% to 95% found once. The chain carries TRBV7-2 and TRBJ2-1, with 10 bases aligning to TRBD2. The sample consisted of naive CD4+ T cells sorted from blood. This sample's subset: CD45RA+ positively selected. The clonotype was recovered from a man between 18 and 35 years old in good health. The CDR3 coding sequence is TGTGCCAGCAGCCTCTACGGGCCTAGGGCTAGCGGGAGCTATGAGCAGTTCTTC. Translating gives CASSLYGPRASGSYEQFF.